The sequence of this T cell receptor (beta chain) was determined in a study of beta chain features in type 1 diabetes. Whole-study findings and limits: People with Type 1 diabetes carried modestly yet significantly shorter TCRB CDR3s in all four CD4+ subsets.

The CDR3 length is 11 residues. Germline-derived CDR1 and CDR2 are DFQATT and SNEGSKA (reference sequence). Concerning this clone itself: Antigen: not known.

Every bit of the isolated RNA underwent reverse transcription, so sequencing read expressed TCRB transcripts. The method was immunoSEQ multiplex PCR; TCRdb's version includes in-frame clones alone and lacks a portion of them. The table has about 160,000 clones, almost 65% seen once. The clonotype comes from a man aged 25-45 years with type 1 diabetes. This chain joins TRBV20-1 and TRBJ2-1, with D maybe TRBD1 (6 bases). Sequenced sample: naive CD4+ T cells from blood. The CDR3 DNA sequence: TGCGCCGCTACAGGGAACAATGAGCAGTTCTTC. This gives the protein CAATGNNEQFF.